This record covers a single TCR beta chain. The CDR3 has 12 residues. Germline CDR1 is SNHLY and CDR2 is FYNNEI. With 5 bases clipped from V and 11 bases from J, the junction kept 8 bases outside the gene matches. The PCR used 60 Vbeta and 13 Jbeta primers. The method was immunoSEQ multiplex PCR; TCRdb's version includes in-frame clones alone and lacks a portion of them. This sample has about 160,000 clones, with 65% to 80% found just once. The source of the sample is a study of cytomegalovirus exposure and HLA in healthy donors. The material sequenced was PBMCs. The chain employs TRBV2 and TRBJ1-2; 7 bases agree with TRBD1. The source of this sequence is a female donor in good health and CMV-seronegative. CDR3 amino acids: CASSWTGSGYTF. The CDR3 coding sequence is TGTGCCAGCAGTTGGACAGGTTCAGGTTACACCTTC.